This T cell receptor (beta chain) was documented in a study of Ad26.COV2.S vaccination and SARS-CoV-2 variants. Study as a whole: This donor came from the COV1001 trial of Ad26.COV2.S. Participants got Ad26.COV2.S intramuscularly, once or twice 56 days apart. Study outcomes and limitations: Spike-specific TCR breadth was greater after Ad26.COV2.S than placebo.

The treatment is: some 20 received Ad26.COV2.S at low or high dose, single or two shots; 5 received placebo; per-sample allocation not given. Sampling was performed 63 days after the first vaccine or placebo injection. Vaccination used an Ad26 vector expressing Wuhan-strain SARS-CoV-2 spike. Concerning this clone itself: Antigen: not known.

V lost 6 bases to trimming and J lost 5 bases, with 17 bases between them. Germline CDR1 SQVTM, CDR2 ANQGSEA. The CDR3 totals 14 residues. TCRdb's table, derived via immunoSEQ multiplex PCR, lists solely in-frame clones and lacks some. There are 360,000 or so clones in the sample; roughly 90% occur only once, and under 2% lies in the top ten. Sequenced material: peripheral blood, taken in a trial of Ad26.COV2.S vaccine versus placebo. The chain recombines TRBV29-1 with TRBJ2-1; possible D gene TRBD2, 5 bases. This clonotype was obtained from a person aged 18 to 65 who received the Ad26.COV2.S COVID-19 vaccine or a placebo. The CDR3 sequence: CSVDGKRINNEQFF. CDR3 sequence (DNA): TGCAGCGTCGACGGGAAGAGAATTAACAATGAGCAGTTCTTC.